These 10 T cell receptor beta chains were all obtained from the same sample, sequenced in a study of CXCR3-negative and CXCR3-positive naive CD8 T cells. Whole-study findings and limits: More hydrophobic TRB CDR3s were found in CXCR3-positive naive cells than in CXCR3-negative naive cells.

No antigen has been assigned to these receptors. UMI-labeled TRB cDNA libraries were prepared by 5' RACE. With the 5' RACE reads reprocessed, TCRdb shows one record per CDR3 protein and no DNA. In all, the sample yields 7,500 to 8,500 distinct CDR3 sequences. Sequencing used naive CXCR3+ CD8+ T cells from blood. Subset of the sample: CD45RO-CCR7+CD27+CD95- naive CD8+ T cells expressing CXCR3 (TNR3+). These TCRs come from a human donor in good health. Some clones in this sample may be carry-over from other donors' samples.

This clonotype is identified as medium-sized from frequency. The CDR3 sequence is CASSSRTPGTGCWETQYF. The rearrangement links TRBV21-1 to TRBJ2-5; TCRdb proposes TRBD1, but this gene call is untestable without DNA. TRBV21-1 is a pseudogene. This CDR3 has 18 amino acids.

This chain connects TRBV12-3 or TRBV12-4 to TRBJ2-1. This CDR3 has 15 amino acids. This chain's CDR3 is CASLTTRSSYNEQFF.

The chain joins TRBV5-6 to TRBJ2-7; TCRdb's assignment of TRBD2 cannot be checked, as there is no DNA. The CDR3 is 13 amino acids. Germline V gene lookup returns CDR1 SGHDT and CDR2 YYEEEE. The CDR3 spells CASRRAGSYEQYF. Looking up the rest from reference TRBV5-6 and TRBJ2-7 gives the full variable domain: DAGVTQSPTHLIKTRGQQVTLRCSPKSGHDTVSWYQQALGQGPQFIFQYYEEEERQRGNFPDRFSGHQFPNYSSELNVNALLLGDSALYLCASRRAGSYEQYFGPGTRLTVT.

Frequency places this clonotype as medium-sized. J is TRBJ2-1 and V is TRBV4-1. The CDR3 extends over 13 amino acids. From germline, CDR1 is MGHRA and CDR2 YSYEKL. CDR3 loop: CASSQDRINEQFF.

Its frequency marks this clonotype as medium-sized (0.01 to 0.1%). V and J are TRBV4-2 and TRBJ1-6; lacking DNA, the TRBD1 call made by TCRdb goes unchecked. This CDR3 is 14 amino acids long. Germline values: CDR1 LGHNA, CDR2 YNFKEQ. The CDR3 loop reads CASSPTGVASPLHF.

This chain uses TRBV12-3 or TRBV12-4 with TRBJ2-2. The CDR3 length is 13 residues. CDR3 residues: CASRLAGTGELFF.

By frequency, this clonotype registers medium-sized. The chain uses TRBV28 and TRBJ2-3. CDR1 and CDR2 (germline): MDHEN, SYDVKM. The CDR3 spans 12 residues. CDR3 loop: CASLRYTDTQYF.

The CDR3 sequence is CSVEDQATYNQYF. The chain recombines TRBV29-1 with TRBJ2-7. Germline V lookup: CDR1 SQVTM, CDR2 ANQGSEA. The CDR3 is 13 residues long.

The rearrangement uses TRBV5-1 and TRBJ2-1; TCRdb's D gene call, TRBD1, goes unchecked for lack of DNA. Germline loops: CDR1 SGHRS, CDR2 YFSETQ. This CDR3 region has 15 residues. CDR3 region: CASSLRGIEFNEQFF.

The chain joins TRBV10-3 to TRBJ2-1; the D gene TCRdb calls, TRBD2, cannot be checked with no DNA. Germline CDR1 and CDR2: ENHRY and SYGVKD. The CDR3 spans 14 residues. The CDR3 sequence is CAHADYDSYNEQFF.